This T cell receptor (beta chain) is from a study of blood T cell repertoires in COVID-19. Study details: The United States, Italy and Spain were the sources of the acute and convalescent COVID-19 samples.

The CDR3 has 14 residues. In germline, CDR1 is SGHRS, CDR2 YFSETQ. With V trimmed by 4 bases and J by 10 bases, 12 bases remained unmatched. As handled by the study authors: Researchers report that nucleated cell counts were estimated from reference gene primer amplification. The repertoire was sequenced with immunoSEQ multiplex PCR; TCRdb's copy has only in-frame clones and lacks some. The DNA gave D and trimming, while V, J and clone size come from that table. The table has about 260,000 clones, about 81% seen once; the top ten hold roughly 4%. Participant reports of clinical history set cohort assignment.

The sequenced sample consisted of PBMCs or T cells enriched from blood (not recorded which). This sequence joins TRBV5-1 and TRBJ2-5; 8 bases map to TRBD2. This receptor was taken from a man between 25 and 39 years old with acute COVID-19. The CDR3: CASSLSGEGGSQYF. The CDR3 DNA sequence: TGCGCCAGCAGCCTTAGCGGGGAAGGAGGGAGCCAGTACTTC.